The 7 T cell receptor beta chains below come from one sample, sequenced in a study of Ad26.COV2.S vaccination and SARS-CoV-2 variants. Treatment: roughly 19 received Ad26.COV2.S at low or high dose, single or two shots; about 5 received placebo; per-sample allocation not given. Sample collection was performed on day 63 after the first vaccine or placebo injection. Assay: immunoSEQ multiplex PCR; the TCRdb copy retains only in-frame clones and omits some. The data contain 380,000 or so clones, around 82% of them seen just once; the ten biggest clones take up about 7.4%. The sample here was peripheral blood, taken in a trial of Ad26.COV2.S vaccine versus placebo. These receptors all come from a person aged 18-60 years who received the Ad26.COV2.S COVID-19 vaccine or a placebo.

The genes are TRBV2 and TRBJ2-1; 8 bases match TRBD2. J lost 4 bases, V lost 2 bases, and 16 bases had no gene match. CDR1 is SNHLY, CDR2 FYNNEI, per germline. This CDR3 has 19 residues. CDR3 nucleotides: TGTGCCAGCAGTGAATTAAGCGGGAGAACCCCGAAGCTTTACAATGAGCAGTTCTTC. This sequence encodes CASSELSGRTPKLYNEQFF.

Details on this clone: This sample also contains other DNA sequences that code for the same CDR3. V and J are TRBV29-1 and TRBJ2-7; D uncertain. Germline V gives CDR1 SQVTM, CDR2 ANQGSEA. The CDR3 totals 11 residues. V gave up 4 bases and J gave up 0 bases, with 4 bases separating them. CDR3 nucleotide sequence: TGCAGCGTTGTTTTCTCCTACGAGCAGTACTTC. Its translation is CSVVFSYEQYF.

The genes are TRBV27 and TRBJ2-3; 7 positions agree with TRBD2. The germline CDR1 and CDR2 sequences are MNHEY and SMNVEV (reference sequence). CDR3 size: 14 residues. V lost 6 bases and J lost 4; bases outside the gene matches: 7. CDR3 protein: CASRSLGGADTQYF. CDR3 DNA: TGTGCCAGCAGGTCCCTGGGGGGGGCAGATACGCAGTATTTT.

Here the CDR3 DNA reads TGTGCCAGCAGTTGGCCTAGCGGGGAAGAGACCCAGTACTTC. This gives the protein CASSWPSGEETQYF. The chain recombines TRBV6-6 with TRBJ2-5; 9 bases line up with TRBD2. Germline V gene lookup returns CDR1 MNHNY and CDR2 SVGAGI (reference sequence). This CDR3 has 14 residues. Unmatched junction bases numbered 3, after V lost 4 bases and J lost 3 bases.

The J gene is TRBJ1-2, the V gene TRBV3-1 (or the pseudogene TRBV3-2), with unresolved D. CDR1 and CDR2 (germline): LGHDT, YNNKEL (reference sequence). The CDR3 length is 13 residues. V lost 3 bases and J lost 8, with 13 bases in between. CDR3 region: CASSQSPGDGYTF. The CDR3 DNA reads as TGTGCCAGCAGCCAGTCCCCGGGAGACGGCTACACCTTC.

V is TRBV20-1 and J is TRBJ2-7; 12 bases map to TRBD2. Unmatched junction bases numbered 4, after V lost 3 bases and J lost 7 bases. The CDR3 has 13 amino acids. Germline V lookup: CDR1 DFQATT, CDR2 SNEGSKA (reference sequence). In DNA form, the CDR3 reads TGCAGTGCTAGTAGGGGACTAGCGGGTGAGCAGTACTTC. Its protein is CSASRGLAGEQYF.

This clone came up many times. CDR3 region: CASSQFSGSTDTQYF. The CDR3 DNA is TGCGCCAGCAGCCAGTTTAGCGGGAGCACAGATACGCAGTATTTT. The chain employs TRBV4-1 and TRBJ2-3; 7 bases are a match to TRBD2. Germline CDR1 is MGHRA and CDR2 is YSYEKL. This CDR3 is built from 15 residues. Unmatched junction bases numbered 3, after V lost 3 bases and J lost 0 bases.